Sequencing of this T cell receptor beta chain was carried out in a study of blood T cell repertoires in COVID-19. Study-level information: COVID-19 samples, acute and convalescent, were from the United States, Italy and Spain. The cDNA or gDNA used as material had been derived from T cells, B-cell-depleted T cells, or PBMCs.

Source study methods: How many nucleated cells were present was estimated from reference gene primer amplification. Sequenced by immunoSEQ multiplex PCR; TCRdb stores in-frame clones only, minus some. The DNA gave D and trimming, while V, J and clone size come from that table. Seen here are some 55,000 clones, approximately 90% observed once, and the top ten hold just under 8.5%. The sequencing input was peripheral blood. The clonotype was recovered from a woman between 40 and 55 years old with active COVID-19.

The CDR3, as DNA: TGTGCCAGTAGTGTAGGGGAGGCTGAAGCTTTCTTT. This codes for CASSVGEAEAFF. V and J are TRBV19 and TRBJ1-1, with D tentatively TRBD1 (5 bases). Per the germline V gene, CDR1 is LNHDA and CDR2 is SQIVND (reference sequence). The V gene lost 5 bases and the J gene lost 6 bases, with 10 bases spanning the gap. This CDR3 is built from 12 residues.